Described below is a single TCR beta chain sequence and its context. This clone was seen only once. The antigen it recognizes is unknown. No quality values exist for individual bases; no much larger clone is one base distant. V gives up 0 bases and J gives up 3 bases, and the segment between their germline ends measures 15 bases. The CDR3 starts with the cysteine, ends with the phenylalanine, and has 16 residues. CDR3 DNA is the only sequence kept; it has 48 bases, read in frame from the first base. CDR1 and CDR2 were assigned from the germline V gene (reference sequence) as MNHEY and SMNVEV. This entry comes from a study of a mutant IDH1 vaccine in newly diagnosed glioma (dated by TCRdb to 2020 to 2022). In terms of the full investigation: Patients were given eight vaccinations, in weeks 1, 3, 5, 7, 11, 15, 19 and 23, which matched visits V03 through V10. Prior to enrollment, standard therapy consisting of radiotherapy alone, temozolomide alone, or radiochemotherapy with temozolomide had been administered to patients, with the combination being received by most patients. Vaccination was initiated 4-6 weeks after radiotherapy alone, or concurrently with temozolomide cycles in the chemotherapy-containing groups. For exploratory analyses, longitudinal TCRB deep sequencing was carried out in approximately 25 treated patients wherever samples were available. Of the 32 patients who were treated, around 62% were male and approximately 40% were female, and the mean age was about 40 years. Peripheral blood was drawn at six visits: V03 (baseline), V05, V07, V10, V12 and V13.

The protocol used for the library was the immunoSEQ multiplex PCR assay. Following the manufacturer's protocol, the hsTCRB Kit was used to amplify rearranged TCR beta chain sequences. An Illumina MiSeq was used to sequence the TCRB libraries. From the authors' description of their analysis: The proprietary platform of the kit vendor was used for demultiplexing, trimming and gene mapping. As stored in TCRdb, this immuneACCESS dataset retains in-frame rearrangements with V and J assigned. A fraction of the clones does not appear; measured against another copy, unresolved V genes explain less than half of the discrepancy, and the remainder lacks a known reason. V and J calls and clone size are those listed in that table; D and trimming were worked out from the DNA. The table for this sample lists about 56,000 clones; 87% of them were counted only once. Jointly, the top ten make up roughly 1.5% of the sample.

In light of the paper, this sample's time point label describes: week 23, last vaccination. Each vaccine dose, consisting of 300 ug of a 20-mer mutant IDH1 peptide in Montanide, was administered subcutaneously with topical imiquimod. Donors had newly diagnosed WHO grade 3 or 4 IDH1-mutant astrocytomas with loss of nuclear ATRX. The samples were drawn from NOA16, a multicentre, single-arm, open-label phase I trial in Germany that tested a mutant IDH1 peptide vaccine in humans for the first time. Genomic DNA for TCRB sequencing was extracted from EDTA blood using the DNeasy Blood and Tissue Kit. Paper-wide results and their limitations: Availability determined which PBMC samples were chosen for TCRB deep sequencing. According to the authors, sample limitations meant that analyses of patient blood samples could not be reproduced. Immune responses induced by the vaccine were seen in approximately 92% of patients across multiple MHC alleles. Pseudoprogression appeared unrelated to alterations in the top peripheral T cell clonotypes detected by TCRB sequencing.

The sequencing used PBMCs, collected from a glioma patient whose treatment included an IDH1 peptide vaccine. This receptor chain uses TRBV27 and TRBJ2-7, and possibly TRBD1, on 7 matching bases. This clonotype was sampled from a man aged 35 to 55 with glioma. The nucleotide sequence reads TGTGCCAGCAGTTTATCCCCAGGGGGGTATTTCTACGAGCAGTACTTC. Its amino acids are CASSLSPGGYFYEQYF.